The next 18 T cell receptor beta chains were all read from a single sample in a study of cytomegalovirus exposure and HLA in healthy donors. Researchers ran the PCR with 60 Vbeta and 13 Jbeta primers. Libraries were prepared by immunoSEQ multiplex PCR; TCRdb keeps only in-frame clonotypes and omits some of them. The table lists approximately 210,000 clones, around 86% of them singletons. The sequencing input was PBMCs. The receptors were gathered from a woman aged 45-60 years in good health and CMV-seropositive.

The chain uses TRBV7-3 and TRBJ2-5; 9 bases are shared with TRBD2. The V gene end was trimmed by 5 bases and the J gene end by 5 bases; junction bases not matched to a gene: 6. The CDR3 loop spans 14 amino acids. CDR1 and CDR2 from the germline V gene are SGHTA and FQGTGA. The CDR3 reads CASSPTSGRETQYF. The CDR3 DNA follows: TGTGCCAGCAGCCCGACTAGCGGTAGGGAGACCCAGTACTTC.

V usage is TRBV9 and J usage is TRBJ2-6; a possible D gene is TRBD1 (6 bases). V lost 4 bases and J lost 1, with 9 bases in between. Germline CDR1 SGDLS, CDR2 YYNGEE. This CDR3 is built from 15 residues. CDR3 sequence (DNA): TGTGCCAGCAGCTCACAGGGTTCTGGGGCCAACGTCCTGACTTTC. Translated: CASSSQGSGANVLTF. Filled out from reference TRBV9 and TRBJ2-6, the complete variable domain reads DSGVTQTPKHLITATGQRVTLRCSPRSGDLSVYWYQQSLDQGLQFLIQYYNGEERAKGNILERFSAQQFPDLHSELNLSSLELGDSALYFCASSSQGSGANVLTFGAGSRLTVL.

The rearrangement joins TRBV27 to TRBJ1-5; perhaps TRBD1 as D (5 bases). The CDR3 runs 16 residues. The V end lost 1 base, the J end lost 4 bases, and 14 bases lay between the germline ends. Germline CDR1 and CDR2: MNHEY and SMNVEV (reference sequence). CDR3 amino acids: CASSLYWAGKNQPQHF. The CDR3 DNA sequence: TGTGCCAGCAGTTTATATTGGGCAGGGAAGAATCAGCCCCAGCATTTT.

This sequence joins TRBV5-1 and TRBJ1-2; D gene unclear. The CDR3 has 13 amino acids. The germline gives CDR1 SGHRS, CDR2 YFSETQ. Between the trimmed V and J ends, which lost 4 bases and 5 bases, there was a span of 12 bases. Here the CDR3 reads CASSPDNVYGYTF. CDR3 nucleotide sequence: TGCGCCAGCAGCCCTGACAACGTGTATGGCTACACCTTC.

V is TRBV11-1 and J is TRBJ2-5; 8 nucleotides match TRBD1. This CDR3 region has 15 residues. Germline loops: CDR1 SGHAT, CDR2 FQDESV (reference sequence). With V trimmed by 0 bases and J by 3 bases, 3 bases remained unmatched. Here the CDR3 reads CASSLAGQVEETQYF. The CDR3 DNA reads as TGTGCCAGCAGCTTAGCGGGACAGGTAGAAGAGACCCAGTACTTC. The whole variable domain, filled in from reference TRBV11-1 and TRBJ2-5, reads EAEVAQSPRYKITEKSQAVAFWCDPISGHATLYWYRQILGQGPELLVQFQDESVVDDSQLPKDRFSAERLKGVDSTLKIQPAELGDSAMYLCASSLAGQVEETQYFGPGTRLLVL.

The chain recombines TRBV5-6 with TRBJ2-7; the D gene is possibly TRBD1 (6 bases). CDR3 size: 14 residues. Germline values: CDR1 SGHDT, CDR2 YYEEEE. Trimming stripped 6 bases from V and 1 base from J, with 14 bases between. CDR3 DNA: TGTGCCAGCAAGGATATCGGGACATCCTACGAGCAGTACTTC. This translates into CASKDIGTSYEQYF.

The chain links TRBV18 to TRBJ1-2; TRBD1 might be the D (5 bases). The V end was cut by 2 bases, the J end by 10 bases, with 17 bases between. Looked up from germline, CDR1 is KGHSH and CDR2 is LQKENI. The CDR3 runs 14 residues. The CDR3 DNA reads TGTGCCAGCTCACCAATAGCTGGGGCGGTTTACTACACCTTC. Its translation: CASSPIAGAVYYTF.

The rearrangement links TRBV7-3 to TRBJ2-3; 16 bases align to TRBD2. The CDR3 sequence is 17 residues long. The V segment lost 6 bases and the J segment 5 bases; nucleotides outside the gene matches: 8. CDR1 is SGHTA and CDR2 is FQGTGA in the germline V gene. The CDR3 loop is CASSRGTSGGARDTQYF. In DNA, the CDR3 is TGTGCCAGCAGTCGTGGGACTAGCGGGGGGGCTAGAGATACGCAGTATTTT.

The CDR3 nucleotides are TGTGCCAGCAGCTTAGCTGTGCCGGATGGCTACACCTTC. As protein: CASSLAVPDGYTF. The chain uses TRBV7-2 and TRBJ1-2; D unclear. Trimming stripped 0 bases from V and 6 bases from J, with 8 bases between. The CDR3 is made up of 13 amino acids. Germline V CDR1 and CDR2: SGHTA, FQGNSA.

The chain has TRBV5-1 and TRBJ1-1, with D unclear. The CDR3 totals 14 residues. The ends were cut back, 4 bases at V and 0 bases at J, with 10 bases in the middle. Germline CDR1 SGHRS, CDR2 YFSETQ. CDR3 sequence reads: CASSEADVNTEAFF. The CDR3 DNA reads TGCGCCAGCAGCGAAGCGGACGTGAACACTGAAGCTTTCTTT.

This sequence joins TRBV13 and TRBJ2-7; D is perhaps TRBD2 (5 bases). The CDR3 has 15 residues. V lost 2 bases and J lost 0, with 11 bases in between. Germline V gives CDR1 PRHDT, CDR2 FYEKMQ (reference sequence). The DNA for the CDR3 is TGTGCCAGCAGCTTAAGGAGAGGGAGCTCCTACGAGCAGTACTTC. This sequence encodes CASSLRRGSSYEQYF.

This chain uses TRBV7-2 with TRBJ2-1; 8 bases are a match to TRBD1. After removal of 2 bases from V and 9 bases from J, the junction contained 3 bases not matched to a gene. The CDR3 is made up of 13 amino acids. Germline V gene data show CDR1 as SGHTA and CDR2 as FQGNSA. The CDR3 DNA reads TGTGCCAGCAGCTTACAGGGGGCGGGTGAGCAGTTCTTC. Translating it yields CASSLQGAGEQFF.

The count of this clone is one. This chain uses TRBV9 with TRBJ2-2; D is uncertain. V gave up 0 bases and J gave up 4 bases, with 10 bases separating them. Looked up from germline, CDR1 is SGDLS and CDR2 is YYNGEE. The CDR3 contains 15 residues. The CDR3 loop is CASSVAPFGTGELFF. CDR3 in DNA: TGTGCCAGCAGCGTAGCCCCTTTCGGCACCGGGGAGCTGTTTTTT.

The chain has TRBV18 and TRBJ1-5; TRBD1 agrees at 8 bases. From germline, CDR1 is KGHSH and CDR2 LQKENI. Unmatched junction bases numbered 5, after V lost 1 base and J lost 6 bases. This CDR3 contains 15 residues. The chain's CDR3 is CASSPQGQGGQPQHF. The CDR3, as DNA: TGTGCCAGCTCACCACAAGGACAGGGTGGTCAGCCCCAGCATTTT.

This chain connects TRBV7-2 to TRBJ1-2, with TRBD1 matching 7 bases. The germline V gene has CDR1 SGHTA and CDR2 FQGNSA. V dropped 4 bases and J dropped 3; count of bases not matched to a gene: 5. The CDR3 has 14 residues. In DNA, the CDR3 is TGTGCCAGCAGCTCCACAGGGGAGGACTATGGCTACACCTTC. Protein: CASSSTGEDYGYTF.

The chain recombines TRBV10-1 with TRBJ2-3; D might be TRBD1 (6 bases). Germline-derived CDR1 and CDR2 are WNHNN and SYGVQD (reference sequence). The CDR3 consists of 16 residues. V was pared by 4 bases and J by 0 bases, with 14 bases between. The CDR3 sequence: CASSGRDTPSTDTQYF. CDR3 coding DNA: TGCGCCAGCAGTGGCCGGGACACTCCTAGCACAGATACGCAGTATTTT.

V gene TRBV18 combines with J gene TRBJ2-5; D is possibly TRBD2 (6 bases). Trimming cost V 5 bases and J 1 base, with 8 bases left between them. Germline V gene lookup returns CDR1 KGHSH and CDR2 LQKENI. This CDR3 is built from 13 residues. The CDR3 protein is CASSGGLQETQYF. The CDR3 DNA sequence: TGTGCCAGCTCAGGGGGACTCCAAGAGACCCAGTACTTC. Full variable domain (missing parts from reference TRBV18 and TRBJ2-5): NAGVMQNPRHLVRRRGQEARLRCSPMKGHSHVYWYRQLPEEGLKFMVYLQKENIIDESGMPKERFSAEFPKEGPSILRIQQVVRGDSAAYFCASSGGLQETQYFGPGTRLLVL.

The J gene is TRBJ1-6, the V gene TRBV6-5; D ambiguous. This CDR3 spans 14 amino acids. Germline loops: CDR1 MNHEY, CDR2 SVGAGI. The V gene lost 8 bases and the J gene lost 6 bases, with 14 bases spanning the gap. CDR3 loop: CASRGIPLNSPLHF. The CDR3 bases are TGTGCCAGCCGAGGGATTCCGCTTAATTCACCCCTCCACTTT.